This TCR beta chain emerged from a study of blood T cell repertoires in COVID-19. Sequencing was performed with immunoSEQ multiplex PCR; in TCRdb, only in-frame clones are kept and a portion is missing. There are approximately 360,000 clones in the sample; 85% to 90% occur only once, and around 7% lies in the top ten. V lost 7 bases and J 5 bases, leaving 10 bases between the germline ends. CDR3 length: 12 residues. Germline CDR1 KGHDR, CDR2 SFDVKD. This clonotype originated in a young man with active or convalescent COVID-19. The chain recombines TRBV24-1 with TRBJ2-5; possibly TRBD1 for D (5 bases). The sequenced material came from peripheral blood. The CDR3 DNA sequence: TGTGCCACCAGCTACAAGGGGGAGACCCAGTACTTC. Its protein product is CATSYKGETQYF.